The 20 T cell receptor beta chains in this list originate from one sample, sequenced in a study of T-cell reconstitution after alpha-beta-depleted transplantation in children. Unique molecular identifiers were incorporated during preparation of the TCRbeta library. TCRdb called the PCR reads again in MiXCR, with one record for every CDR3 protein. Of around 380,000 distinct CDR3 sequences listed, 11% were seen once; the top ten hold 4.5% to 6.5%. The material sequenced was PBMCs from the stem cell graft donor, taken from the stem cell graft. Source of these receptors: a human donor who donated a stem cell graft to a child with acute myeloid leukemia.

This clonotype occurred a few times. V usage is TRBV29-1 and J usage is TRBJ1-2; 7 bases fit TRBD1. This CDR3 has 14 residues. J lost 1 base, V lost 4 bases, and 6 bases had no gene match. Germline CDR1 and CDR2: SQVTM and ANQGSEA. CDR3 loop: CSVGTGALNYGYTF. The CDR3 DNA reads TGCAGCGTTGGGACAGGAGCCCTTAACTATGGCTACACCTTC.

This clonotype has just one count. Because the CDR3 is missing its conserved closing phenylalanine or tryptophan, this is likely a read error. The chain uses TRBV10-3 and TRBJ2-1, with a weak D call TRBD2 (5 bases). Trimming stripped 9 bases from V and 3 bases from J, with 18 bases between. Germline CDR1 is ENHRY and CDR2 is SYGVKD. The CDR3 is made up of 15 amino acids. CDR3 region: CAISSPGGGYNEQFI. The CDR3 coding sequence is TGTGCCATTAGTTCCCCGGGCGGAGGCTACAATGAGCAGTTCATC.

A few counts support this clonotype. The J gene is TRBJ1-2, the V gene TRBV12-3 or TRBV12-4, with D hard to call. V shed 5 bases and J shed 2 bases, with 9 bases lying between them. This CDR3 is built from 13 residues. The CDR3 sequence is CASSQTLNYGYTF. CDR3 DNA sequence: TGTGCCAGCAGTCAGACGCTGAACTATGGCTACACCTTC.

This clonotype was counted a few times. The V gene is TRBV9, the J gene TRBJ2-1; 12 nucleotides match TRBD2. Germline values: CDR1 SGDLS, CDR2 YYNGEE. CDR3 length: 16 amino acids. V dropped 3 bases and J dropped 7; count of bases not matched to a gene: 8. CDR3 in amino acids: CASSDGLAGNVNEQFF. The CDR3 nucleotides read TGTGCCAGCAGCGATGGACTAGCGGGGAACGTTAATGAGCAGTTCTTC.

This clonotype was seen only a few times. The rearrangement joins TRBV6-1 to TRBJ1-1; TRBD1 agrees at 9 bases. The CDR3 contains 14 residues. Per germline, CDR1 MNHNS and CDR2 SASEGT. The V gene end was trimmed by 6 bases and the J gene end by 1 base; junction bases not matched to a gene: 3. CDR3 DNA: TGTGCCAGCAGCACAGGGGGCCGGAACACTGAAGCTTTCTTT. Translation: CASSTGGRNTEAFF.

The chain carries TRBV10-3 and TRBJ1-2; no reliable D call. V was pared by 6 bases and J by 2 bases, with 13 bases between. CDR3 length: 14 residues. Germline CDR1 ENHRY, CDR2 SYGVKD. CDR3 residues: CAISAALGNYGYTF. The CDR3 region has the DNA TGTGCCATCAGCGCAGCCCTCGGAAACTATGGCTACACCTTC.

This clonotype was found many times. The chain employs TRBV6-5 and TRBJ2-1; 7 bases match TRBD1. Per the germline V gene, CDR1 is MNHEY and CDR2 is SVGAGI. The CDR3 has 16 residues. Unmatched junction bases numbered 10, after V lost 4 bases and J lost 4 bases. As DNA, the CDR3 is TGTGCCAGCAGTTTAACAGGGGTCAACGCTTACAATGAGCAGTTCTTC. Translation gives CASSLTGVNAYNEQFF.

In its sample, this clonotype was seen many times. V and J are TRBV7-3 and TRBJ2-3, with TRBD2 matching 8 bases. This CDR3 has 15 amino acids. Per the germline V gene, CDR1 is SGHTA and CDR2 is FQGTGA. Unmatched junction bases numbered 7, after V lost 2 bases and J lost 6 bases. The CDR3 DNA follows: TGTGCCAGCAGCTTACAAGCGGGAGTTAGCGATACGCAGTATTTT. Translation gives CASSLQAGVSDTQYF. Based on the CDR3 plus reference TRBV7-3 and TRBJ2-3, the full variable domain is GAGVSQTPSNKVTEKGKYVELRCDPISGHTALYWYRQSLGQGPEFLIYFQGTGAADDSGLPNDRFFAVRPEGSVSTLKIQRTERGDSAVYLCASSLQAGVSDTQYFGPGTRLTVL.

The chain employs TRBV10-3 and TRBJ1-2, with TRBD1 identical over 9 bases. The CDR3 sequence is 14 residues long. J lost 5 bases, V lost 6 bases, and 7 bases had no gene match. CDR1 is ENHRY, CDR2 SYGVKD, per germline. The CDR3: CAISSGTGRYGYTF. The CDR3 nucleotides are TGTGCCATCAGCTCCGGGACAGGGCGATATGGCTACACCTTC.

A few counts support this clonotype. V usage is TRBV20-1 and J usage is TRBJ2-3; possibly TRBD1 or TRBD2 for D (5 bases each). Trimming pared 7 bases from V and 5 bases from J, leaving 13 bases between. CDR1 is DFQATT and CDR2 is SNEGSKA in the germline V gene (reference sequence). The CDR3 is made up of 12 amino acids. CDR3 nucleotide sequence: TGCAGTGAGGGCAGGGCGGGAGATACGCAGTATTTT. It codes for CSEGRAGDTQYF.

The chain employs TRBV7-2 and TRBJ2-3; D not resolved. CDR3 length: 13 amino acids. Germline V gives CDR1 SGHTA, CDR2 FQGNSA. The germline V and J ends were trimmed by 6 bases and 4 bases, with 11 bases remaining between them. CDR3 bases: TGTGCCAGCAGTCCGGAGAACGCAGATACGCAGTATTTT. This translates into CASSPENADTQYF.

CDR3 coding DNA: TGCGCCAGCAGCCCTGGCCCAGAGACAGGGGTGAGTCAGCCCCAGCATTTT. Translation: CASSPGPETGVSQPQHF. V usage is TRBV5-1 and J usage is TRBJ1-5, with 8 bases aligning to TRBD1. V shed 4 bases and J 6 bases; nucleotides not matched to a gene: 15. The germline gives CDR1 SGHRS, CDR2 YFSETQ. There are 17 residues in the CDR3.

CDR3 sequence: CASRGLNTDAYEQYF. The CDR3, as DNA: TGTGCCAGTAGAGGACTCAATACAGACGCCTACGAGCAGTACTTC. This chain connects TRBV5-6 to TRBJ2-7, with D tentatively TRBD2 (5 bases). The CDR3 sequence is 15 residues long. With 8 bases removed from V and 2 bases from J, the gap between germline ends came to 20 bases. Germline assignment: CDR1 SGHDT and CDR2 YYEEEE.

The table lists this clonotype with many counts. The rearrangement links TRBV20-1 to TRBJ2-1, with D perhaps given as TRBD1 or TRBD2 (5 bases each). This CDR3 region has 13 residues. Germline CDR1 reads DFQATT; CDR2 reads SNEGSKA (reference sequence). CDR3 nucleotides: TGCAGCACCTCCTCCCCGGGGCTGCGTGAGCAGTTCTTC. It translates to CSTSSPGLREQFF.

This sequence joins TRBV24-1 and TRBJ1-1; 7 bases are a match to TRBD1. This CDR3 has 13 amino acids. Germline CDR1 reads KGHDR; CDR2 reads SFDVKD. Trimming took 6 bases from V and 12 from J; bases not matched to a gene: 12. The CDR3 DNA sequence: TGTGCCACCAGTCAGGGTCCAGGGGGTTGGACTTTCTTT. As protein: CATSQGPGGWTFF.

The chain is built from TRBV7-9 and TRBJ1-1, with D unresolved. This CDR3 comprises 13 residues. Trimming took off 11 bases at V and 3 bases at J, with 16 bases between the two ends. CDR1 and CDR2 (germline): SEHNR, FQNEAQ (reference sequence). The CDR3 spells CAGEGMAHTEAFF. Here the CDR3 DNA reads TGTGCCGGCGAAGGGATGGCGCACACTGAAGCTTTCTTT.

This clonotype was seen repeatedly, ten times or more. CDR3 sequence: CASSLAASGGGTDTQYF. The CDR3 region has the DNA TGTGCCAGCAGCTTAGCCGCTAGCGGGGGTGGCACAGATACGCAGTATTTT. The rearrangement links TRBV7-2 to TRBJ2-3, with 10 bases matching TRBD2. Per the germline V gene, CDR1 is SGHTA and CDR2 is FQGNSA. Unmatched junction bases numbered 4, after V lost 0 bases and J lost 1 base. The CDR3 consists of 17 residues.

This clonotype was seen ten or more times. The genes are TRBV7-3 and TRBJ1-3; TRBD1 agrees at 7 bases. In germline, CDR1 is SGHTA, CDR2 FQGTGA. The length of the CDR3 is 16 residues. The junction had 7 bases not matched to a gene; V was cut back by 5 bases and J by 0 bases. The CDR3 spells CASSAPGDSSGNTIYF. The CDR3 region has the DNA TGTGCCAGCAGCGCCCCAGGGGACAGCTCTGGAAACACCATATATTTT.

The gene calls are TRBV27 and TRBJ2-3; D unresolved. CDR1 is MNHEY and CDR2 is SMNVEV in the germline V gene (reference sequence). The CDR3 is 14 amino acids. V was trimmed by 5 bases and J by 7 bases, leaving 16 bases between them. The CDR3 spells CASSTGPSGNTQYF. The DNA of the CDR3 is TGTGCCAGCAGTACCGGACCCTCAGGAAATACGCAGTATTTT.

This clonotype was recorded many times. The chain has TRBV29-1 and TRBJ1-1, with D maybe TRBD1 (5 bases). The germline V and J ends were trimmed by 7 bases and 1 base, with 10 bases remaining between them. Germline CDR1 is SQVTM and CDR2 is ANQGSEA. The CDR3 is 12 residues long. The CDR3 loop reads CSAEGTNTEAFF. The CDR3 DNA reads as TGCAGCGCCGAAGGGACGAACACTGAAGCTTTCTTT.